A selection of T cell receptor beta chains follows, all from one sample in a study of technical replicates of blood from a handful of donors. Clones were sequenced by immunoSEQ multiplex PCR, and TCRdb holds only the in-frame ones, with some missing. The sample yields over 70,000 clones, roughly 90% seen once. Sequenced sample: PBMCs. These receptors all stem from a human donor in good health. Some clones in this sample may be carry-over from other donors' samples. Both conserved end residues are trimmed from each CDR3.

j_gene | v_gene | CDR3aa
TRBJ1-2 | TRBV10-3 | ATSGGSNYGYT
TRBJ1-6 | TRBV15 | ATSRESNRGASYNSPLH
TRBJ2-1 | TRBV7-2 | ASSSSGGAVDEQF
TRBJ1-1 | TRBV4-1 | ASSQGDRRDVNTEAF
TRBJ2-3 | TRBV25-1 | ASSEYGGPPTDTQY
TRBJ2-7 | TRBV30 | AWSVQVGYEQY
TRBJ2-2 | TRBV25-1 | ASTDRSNTGELF
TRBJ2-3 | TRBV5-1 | ASSLGQPGPTDTQY
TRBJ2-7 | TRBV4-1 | ASSSAPRSYEQY
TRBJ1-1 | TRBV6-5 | ASSYSPGGNTEAF
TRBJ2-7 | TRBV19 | ASSILYRTNYEQY
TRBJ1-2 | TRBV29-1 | SALGRGQDYGYT
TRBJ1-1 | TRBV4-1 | ASSQEDRVHTEAF
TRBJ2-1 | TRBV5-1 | ASSSIAGAAYNEQF
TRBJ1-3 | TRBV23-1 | ASRGSQDTIY
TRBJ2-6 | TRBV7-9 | ASSPQPTGAGANVLT
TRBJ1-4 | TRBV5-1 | ASSLEVGGAQEKLF
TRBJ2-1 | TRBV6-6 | ASRRPGQGADEQF
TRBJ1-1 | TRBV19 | ASSHRGGNTEAF
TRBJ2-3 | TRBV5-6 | ASSSLQLAYTDTQY
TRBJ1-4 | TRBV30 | AWMGDSHEKLF
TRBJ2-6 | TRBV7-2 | ASSIAYRASGANVLT
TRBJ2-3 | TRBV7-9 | ASSYGTGADTQY
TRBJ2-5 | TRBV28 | ASSLWTSGMVQETQY
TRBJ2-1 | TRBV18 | ASSALAGGWNEQF
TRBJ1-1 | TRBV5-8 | ASRGVSLEAF
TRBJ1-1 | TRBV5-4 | ASSLALFTEAF
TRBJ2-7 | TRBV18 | ASSPYLDILTRIYEQY
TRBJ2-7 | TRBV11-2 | ASSRDRGSYEQY
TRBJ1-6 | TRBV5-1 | ASRGEGARRSPLH
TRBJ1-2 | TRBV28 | ASSLSTDIRGYT
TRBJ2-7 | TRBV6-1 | ATLFRDRATYEQY
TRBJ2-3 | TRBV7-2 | ASSPRVRGAGGPDTQY
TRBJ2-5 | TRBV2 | ASSAPLAVGAQY
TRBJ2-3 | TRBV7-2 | ASSLVARTSTDTQY
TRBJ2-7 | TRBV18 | ASSPRTDYEQY
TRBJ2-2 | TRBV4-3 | ASSSRGLTGELF
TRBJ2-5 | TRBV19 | ASRDTGGQETQY
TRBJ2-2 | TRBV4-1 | ASSHQGSGELF
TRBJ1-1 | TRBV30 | AWSATGKGAF
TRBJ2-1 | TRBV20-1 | SGSNRGEQF
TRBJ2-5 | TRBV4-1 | ASSQEWTGQETQY
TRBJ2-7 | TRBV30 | AWSFKRGKYEQY
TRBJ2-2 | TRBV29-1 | SVNPGGGGELF
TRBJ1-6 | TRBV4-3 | ASSQDRGQTSSPLH
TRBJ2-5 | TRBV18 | ASSPPVSGAVY